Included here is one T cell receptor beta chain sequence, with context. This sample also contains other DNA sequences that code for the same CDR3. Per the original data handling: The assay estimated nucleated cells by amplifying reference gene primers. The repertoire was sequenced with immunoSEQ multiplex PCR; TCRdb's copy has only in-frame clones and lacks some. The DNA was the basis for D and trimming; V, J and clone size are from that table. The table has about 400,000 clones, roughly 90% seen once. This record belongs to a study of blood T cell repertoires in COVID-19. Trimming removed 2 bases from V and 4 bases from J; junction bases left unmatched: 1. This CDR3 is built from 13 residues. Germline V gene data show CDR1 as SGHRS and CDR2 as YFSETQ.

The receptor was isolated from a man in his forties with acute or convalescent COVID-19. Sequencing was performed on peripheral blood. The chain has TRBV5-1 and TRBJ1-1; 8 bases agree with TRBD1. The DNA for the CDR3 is TGCGCCAGCAGCTTAGACAGGGGCACTGAAGCTTTCTTT. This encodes CASSLDRGTEAFF.